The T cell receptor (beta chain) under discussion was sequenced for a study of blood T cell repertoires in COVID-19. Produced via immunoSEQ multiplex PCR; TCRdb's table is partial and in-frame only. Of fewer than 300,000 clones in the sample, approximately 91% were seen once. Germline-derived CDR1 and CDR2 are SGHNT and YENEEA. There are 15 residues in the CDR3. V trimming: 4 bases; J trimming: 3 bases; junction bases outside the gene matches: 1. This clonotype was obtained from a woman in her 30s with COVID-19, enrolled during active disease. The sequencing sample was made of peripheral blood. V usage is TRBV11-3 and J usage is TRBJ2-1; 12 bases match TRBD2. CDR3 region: CASSWTSGDYNEQFF. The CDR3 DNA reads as TGTGCCAGCAGCTGGACTAGCGGGGACTACAATGAGCAGTTCTTC.